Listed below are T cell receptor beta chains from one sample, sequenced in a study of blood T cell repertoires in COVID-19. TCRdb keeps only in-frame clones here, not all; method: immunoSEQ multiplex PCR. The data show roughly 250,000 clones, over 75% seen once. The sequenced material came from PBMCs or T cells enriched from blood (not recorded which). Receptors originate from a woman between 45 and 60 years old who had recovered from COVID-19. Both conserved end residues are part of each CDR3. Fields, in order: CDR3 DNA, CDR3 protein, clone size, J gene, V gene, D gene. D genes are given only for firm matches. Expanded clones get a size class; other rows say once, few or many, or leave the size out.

DNA: TGCAGCGTTGATAATACGGGGGGCGGGGATGGCTACACCTTC; CDR3: CSVDNTGGGDGYTF; size: .; J: TRBJ1-2; V: TRBV29-1; D: .
DNA: TGTGCCAGCTCACCTCAGGGAAATGAAAAACTGTTTTTT; CDR3: CASSPQGNEKLFF; size: .; J: TRBJ1-4; V: TRBV18; D: .
DNA: TGTGCCAGCAGCCAGGGGAGGGGAGGCCTTGAGCAGTTCTTC; CDR3: CASSQGRGGLEQFF; size: .; J: TRBJ2-1; V: TRBV3-1/TRBV3-2; D: TRBD2
DNA: TGTGCCAGCAGCTCCTCCCCGGGACAGGGGTCCTACGAGCAGTACTTC; CDR3: CASSSSPGQGSYEQYF; size: .; J: TRBJ2-7; V: TRBV7-8; D: TRBD1
DNA: TGTGCCAGCAGCTTGGGTCGGAAACTAGCATCAGATACGCAGTATTTT; CDR3: CASSLGRKLASDTQYF; size: .; J: TRBJ2-3; V: TRBV5-6; D: .
DNA: TGTGCCAGCAGTCGCGCCGGTGCGGGGGGGACCTACGAGCAGTACTTC; CDR3: CASSRAGAGGTYEQYF; size: .; J: TRBJ2-7; V: TRBV27; D: TRBD2
DNA: TGTGCCAGCAGTTTGGGCAGGGGGTACGAGCAGTACTTC; CDR3: CASSLGRGYEQYF; size: .; J: TRBJ2-7; V: TRBV27; D: TRBD1
DNA: TGTGCCAGTAGTCGGAACTACAGGGGAAAGAACACTGAAGCTTTCTTT; CDR3: CASSRNYRGKNTEAFF; size: few; J: TRBJ1-1; V: TRBV19; D: TRBD1
DNA: TGCGCCAGCACCATGACTAGCGGGACGTTCTACAATGAGCAGTTCTTC; CDR3: CASTMTSGTFYNEQFF; size: .; J: TRBJ2-1; V: TRBV5-1; D: TRBD2
DNA: TGTGCCAGCAGCTATGGACAGTCCAATCAGCCCCAGCATTTT; CDR3: CASSYGQSNQPQHF; size: once; J: TRBJ1-5; V: TRBV5-6; D: .
DNA: TGTGCCAGCAGCTTGGAACAGCCCGGTACCAATCAGCCCCAGCATTTT; CDR3: CASSLEQPGTNQPQHF; size: .; J: TRBJ1-5; V: TRBV5-5; D: .
DNA: TGTGCCAGCAGTTTATCCGGGACAGGGTTGTGGAATGAGCAGTTCTTC; CDR3: CASSLSGTGLWNEQFF; size: .; J: TRBJ2-1; V: TRBV28; D: TRBD1
DNA: TGCGCCAGCAGCCAACACAGGGGAGATGCCCTGAGTGGCAATCAGCCCCAGCATTTT; CDR3: CASSQHRGDALSGNQPQHF; size: .; J: TRBJ1-5; V: TRBV5-1; D: TRBD1
DNA: TGTGCCAGTAGTATACAGCGGAACTCCTACGAGCAGTACTTC; CDR3: CASSIQRNSYEQYF; size: .; J: TRBJ2-7; V: TRBV19; D: .
DNA: TGTGCCAGCAGACAACCGGACAGATGGAACGAGCAGTACTTC; CDR3: CASRQPDRWNEQYF; size: .; J: TRBJ2-7; V: TRBV6-5; D: .
DNA: TGTGCCAGCAGCCTCAGGACTAGCGGGACGTACCGTCGAACCAGCTCCTACAATGAGCAGTTCTTC; CDR3: CASSLRTSGTYRRTSSYNEQFF; size: .; J: TRBJ2-1; V: TRBV28; D: TRBD2